The 12 T cell receptor beta chains given below trace back to one sample, sequenced in a study of blood T cell repertoires in COVID-19. Data came from immunoSEQ multiplex PCR; TCRdb stores just in-frame clones and leaves some out. The table lists about 380,000 clones, more than 65% of them singletons. What was sequenced was peripheral blood. The receptors were gathered from a human donor with acute or convalescent COVID-19. The donor label of this sample is uncertain.

CDR3 sequence: CASSQDYPGPYEQYF. For the CDR3, the DNA is TGTGCCAGCAGCCAAGATTACCCGGGTCCATACGAGCAGTACTTC. The chain combines TRBV4-2 with TRBJ2-7; no definite D call. Looked up from germline, CDR1 is LGHNA and CDR2 is YNFKEQ. The V end lost 0 bases, the J end lost 4 bases, and 13 bases lay between the germline ends. The CDR3 runs to 15 residues.

CDR3 bases: TGTGCCAGCTCACCACCAGGACAGGGACTTACTAACTATGGCTACACCTTC. This encodes CASSPPGQGLTNYGYTF. The rearrangement joins TRBV18 to TRBJ1-2; 8 bases line up with TRBD1. CDR3 length: 17 residues. V dropped 0 bases and J dropped 0; count of bases not matched to a gene: 6. Germline V gene sequence: CDR1 KGHSH, CDR2 LQKENI.

The J gene is TRBJ1-1, the V gene TRBV7-9, with D tentatively TRBD1 (6 bases). The CDR3 sequence is 14 residues long. V was trimmed by 2 bases and J by 1 base, leaving 8 bases between them. Germline loops: CDR1 SEHNR, CDR2 FQNEAQ (reference sequence). CDR3 in DNA: TGTGCCAGCAGCTTATTACAGGGGAACACTGAAGCTTTCTTT. Translation: CASSLLQGNTEAFF.

V is TRBV19 and J is TRBJ1-2; D gene ambiguous. With 4 bases removed from V and 0 bases from J, the gap between germline ends came to 12 bases. CDR3 length equals 15 residues. The germline V gene has CDR1 LNHDA and CDR2 SQIVND (reference sequence). CDR3 DNA: TGTGCCAGTAGTAACTACCTCGGATCTAACTATGGCTACACCTTC. Its protein is CASSNYLGSNYGYTF.

The chain is built from TRBV30 and TRBJ2-1, with a possible D match to TRBD1 (5 bases). Trimming shortened V by 5 bases and J by 6 bases, and 8 bases separated the two germline ends. From germline, CDR1 is GTSNPN and CDR2 SVGIG (reference sequence). There are 11 residues in the CDR3. CDR3 residues: CAWGRANEQFF. CDR3 DNA: TGTGCCTGGGGCAGGGCCAATGAGCAGTTCTTC. Variable domain in full (rest from reference TRBV30 and TRBJ2-1): SQTIHQWPATLVQPVGSPLSLECTVEGTSNPNLYWYRQAAGRGLQLLFYSVGIGQISSEVPQNLSASRPQDRQFILSSKKLLLSDSGFYLCAWGRANEQFFGPGTRLTVL.

V and J are TRBV28 and TRBJ1-2, with a tentative D call TRBD1 (6 bases). Trimming left V 8 bases short and J 0 bases short, with 10 bases between. There are 13 residues in the CDR3. CDR1 and CDR2 from the germline V gene are MDHEN and SYDVKM. CDR3 bases: TGTGCCAGCGGACAGCCAGCTAACTATGGCTACACCTTC. It codes for CASGQPANYGYTF.

This clone has only a few counts. The rearrangement links TRBV5-6 to TRBJ2-1; 13 bases align to TRBD2. The CDR3 is 15 residues long. V dropped 0 bases and J dropped 8; count of bases not matched to a gene: 2. Germline CDR1 SGHDT, CDR2 YYEEEE. The CDR3 nucleotides read TGTGCCAGCAGCTTGGGACTAGCGGGAGGCTATGAGCAGTTCTTC. This codes for CASSLGLAGGYEQFF. Looking up the rest from reference TRBV5-6 and TRBJ2-1 gives the full variable domain: DAGVTQSPTHLIKTRGQQVTLRCSPKSGHDTVSWYQQALGQGPQFIFQYYEEEERQRGNFPDRFSGHQFPNYSSELNVNALLLGDSALYLCASSLGLAGGYEQFFGPGTRLTVL.

V is TRBV29-1 and J is TRBJ2-7, with 10 nucleotides matching TRBD2. Germline trimming cut 3 bases from V and 2 bases from J; bases unmatched to any gene: 7. Per germline, CDR1 SQVTM and CDR2 ANQGSEA. The CDR3 contains 15 residues. The CDR3 coding sequence is TGCAGCGTTGATGGAGCGGGGGGGCATCCCTACGAGCAGTACTTC. Amino acid sequence: CSVDGAGGHPYEQYF.

There are many counts of this clone. This chain uses TRBV7-5 with TRBJ1-6; no check of the table's D call, TRBD1, against the DNA was made. TRBV7-5 is designated a pseudogene. The CDR3 is 17 residues long. As DNA, the CDR3 is TGTGTCAGAAGCGGGTACAGGGAAAGGGGAGATAATTCACCCCTCCACTTT. Translating gives CVRSGYRERGDNSPLHF.

The rearrangement links TRBV4-1 to TRBJ1-3; possible D gene TRBD1, 6 bases. The V end was cut by 5 bases, the J end by 5 bases, with 16 bases between. CDR1 is MGHRA, CDR2 YSYEKL, per germline. This CDR3 is built from 15 residues. The chain's CDR3 is CASSANEGGRNTIYF. The CDR3 nucleotides are TGCGCCAGCAGCGCTAACGAGGGGGGGAGAAACACCATATATTTT.

This clone has a single count. This chain uses TRBV5-1 with TRBJ2-1; 7 nucleotides align to TRBD2. Germline CDR1 reads SGHRS; CDR2 reads YFSETQ. This CDR3 is built from 18 residues. V gave up 1 base and J gave up 0 bases; unmatched junction bases: 10. The DNA for the CDR3 is TGCGCCAGCAGCTTGATCGGGGGGTCGATTACCTCCTACAATGAGCAGTTCTTC. Its translation is CASSLIGGSITSYNEQFF.

This chain connects TRBV28 to TRBJ2-1; D is unresolved. Germline values: CDR1 MDHEN, CDR2 SYDVKM. V gave up 7 bases and J gave up 5 bases, with 9 bases separating them. CDR3 length: 12 amino acids. CDR3 nucleotides: TGTGCCAGCATCCGACACGACAATGAGCAGTTCTTC. It yields the protein CASIRHDNEQFF.